This TCR beta chain stems from a study of response to subunit inactivated influenza vaccine listed by TCRdb under 2018. A note on the overall study: Deep quantitative profiling of the T cell receptor repertoire was used in the study to follow responses to a trivalent subunit inactivated influenza vaccine. Paper-wide results and their limitations: According to the authors, only a limited number of new T cells may be recruited by each seasonal influenza vaccination.

Receptor libraries were prepared by RT-PCR. This sample was sequenced with an Illumina HiSeq 2500. TCRdb reanalyzed the raw reads on its own, using fastp at Q25 for trimming and MiXCR for clone calling, and kept in-frame beta chains. Identical CDR3 protein sequences are pooled into one entry, listed with their most common genes and DNA. For this sample the table gives a few hundred thousand distinct CDR3 sequences, of which 14% were detected only once. Clones ranked in the top ten supply approximately 12% of the sample. Of note for this clonotype: The specificity of this receptor is unknown. No quality values exist for individual bases; no much larger clone is one base distant.

The V and J ends are trimmed by 6 bases and 7 bases, leaving 15 bases between them. Counted from cysteine to phenylalanine, this CDR3 has 14 amino acids. Only the CDR3 region is kept as DNA, spanning 42 bases read in frame from base 1. The sequence was collected from a man aged 45 to 65 who received an inactivated influenza vaccine. Donor details come from another sample of the same person, matched by shared clones. The sequence joins TRBV12-3 or TRBV12-4 to TRBJ1-4; the D gene is possibly TRBD1, with 5 bases matching. Material: PBMCs from blood, obtained roughly 12 days after vaccination. The CDR3 amino acid sequence is: CASRSGGRSEKLFF. The sequenced DNA: TGTGCCAGCAGGTCTGGGGGGAGGAGTGAAAAACTGTTTTTT.